This TCR beta chain was captured by sequencing in a study of CD8+ T cells in alopecia areata. Findings and caveats of the study: Normal scalp showed lower clonality than lesional scalp, especially alopecia totalis/universalis.

Germline lookup yields CDR1 MGHRA and CDR2 YSYEKL. V lost 2 bases, J lost 4 bases, and 4 bases stayed unmatched. This CDR3 contains 15 residues. This sample's treatment: oral pan-JAK inhibitor, 5-10 mg twice daily. Isolated RNA was reverse transcribed into cDNA used as the sequencing template. Clones were sequenced by immunoSEQ multiplex PCR, and TCRdb holds only the in-frame ones, with some missing. The sample contains roughly 140,000 clones, approximately 80% of which appear only once. Points on this clone: As yet, its antigen is unknown.

The sequence came from a human donor with alopecia areata. Sample: CD8+ T cells sorted from blood, taken at week 4, from a patient treated with tofacitinib. This chain connects TRBV4-1 to TRBJ2-7; 11 bases agree with TRBD2. This CDR3 reads CASSQTTSGDYEQYF. In DNA form, the CDR3 reads TGCGCCAGCAGCCAAACGACTAGCGGGGATTACGAGCAGTACTTC.